This T cell receptor beta chain was sequenced during a study of tumor-infiltrating lymphocytes in primary liver carcinoma. The study's findings and limits: Tumors had a significantly higher top-250-clone fraction than blood (p = 0.039).

Researchers generated TCR beta cDNA from 500 to 600 ng of total RNA, relying on a constant-region primer. Amplification in three nested multiplex PCR rounds with slightly modified ARM-PCR gave rise to TCR beta libraries. TCRdb redid the calling of the multiplex PCR reads with MiXCR, one entry per CDR3 protein. The sample shows about 110,000 distinct CDR3 sequences, 50% to 70% of them seen only once. This clonotype was counted many times. Its antigen is as yet unknown. Investigators took RNA and DNA out together from roughly 18-30 mg of unsorted bulk tissue. Surgery removed the patients' primary liver carcinoma. Sample: liver tumor tissue from sampling region 1. Subset: tumor region T1, superior pole. The origin of this receptor is a woman between 55 and 75 years old with primary liver carcinoma and hepatitis B virus infection.

The CDR3 spells CASSSPGPTEGYTF. In DNA form, the CDR3 reads TGTGCCAGCAGCTCTCCGGGCCCCACTGAGGGCTACACCTTC. The J gene is TRBJ1-2, the V gene TRBV5-6; D not certain. Looked up from germline, CDR1 is SGHDT and CDR2 is YYEEEE. Trimming left V 3 bases short and J 8 bases short, with 17 bases between. This CDR3 contains 14 residues.